This is a list of T cell receptor beta chains from one sample in a study of siplizumab effects on memory and regulatory T cells. The protocol was immunoSEQ multiplex PCR, while the TCRdb copy is restricted to in-frame clones and leaves out a portion. The sample lists about 70,000 clones; about 90% were seen once. Input material: Tregs sorted from blood. The receptors come from a human donor in good health. CDR3s leave out the opening cysteine and the closing phenylalanine or tryptophan. A D gene is named only where the DNA matches it firmly. The size field is filled for only some rows; it gives once, few, many or a size class.

clone_size	v_call	j_call	d_call	cdr3_aa
-	TRBV7-2	TRBJ2-1	-	ASSVRDSYNEQF
-	TRBV7-2	TRBJ2-5	-	ASSLMVTETQY
-	TRBV19	TRBJ2-7	TRBD2	ASSSIWAGVTYEQY
-	TRBV11-2	TRBJ2-3	-	ASSFSTDTQY
-	TRBV10-3	TRBJ2-3	TRBD2	ANKEREGSDTQY
few	TRBV10-3	TRBJ2-3	TRBD2	AISLTSGSTDTQY
-	TRBV15	TRBJ2-7	-	ATSIRDRGPWEQY
once	TRBV29-1	TRBJ2-3	-	SVDAGLSDTQY
-	TRBV27	TRBJ1-4	-	ASSPQGTGNEKLF
-	TRBV28	TRBJ2-6	-	ASSQGGSGANVLT
-	TRBV6-6	TRBJ1-3	-	ASSYSTGVGNTIY
-	TRBV7-9	TRBJ2-1	TRBD2	ASSLTSGIPYNEQF
-	TRBV7-2	TRBJ2-1	TRBD2	ASSLGYGRAYNEQF
-	TRBV30	TRBJ2-7	-	AWTLNSYEQY
-	TRBV6-5	TRBJ1-6	-	ASSPRNNNSPLH
few	TRBV27	TRBJ2-7	TRBD2	ASSRPPRNSGRENEQY
-	TRBV7-2	TRBJ2-3	TRBD2	ASSSEGASGRDTQY
-	TRBV30	TRBJ2-6	-	AWVPRGLRANVLT
-	TRBV14	TRBJ2-7	TRBD2	ASSQLGLAGAGEQY
-	TRBV5-1	TRBJ2-3	-	ASSLGDTQY
-	TRBV18	TRBJ1-1	-	ASSPSSGTEAF
once	TRBV7-3	TRBJ2-7	TRBD2	ASSPVSGVAYEQY
-	TRBV27	TRBJ2-3	-	ASRLNVRDSRTDTQY
-	TRBV19	TRBJ1-1	-	ASSIQGRNTEAF
-	TRBV29-1	TRBJ2-7	TRBD2	SVATSGSSYEQY
-	TRBV5-1	TRBJ1-1	-	ASSFRGENTEAF
-	TRBV25-1	TRBJ2-1	TRBD2	ASSGGLAGYKQF
once	TRBV6-7	TRBJ2-3	-	ASQCSGGDTQY
-	TRBV27	TRBJ2-3	TRBD2	ASSLYGGRDTDTQY
-	TRBV10-3	TRBJ1-1	-	AISGQGLLNTEAF
-	TRBV25-1	TRBJ2-2	-	ASSDRTAYGELF
-	TRBV19	TRBJ2-1	-	ASTPVRVPNGEQF
-	TRBV29-1	TRBJ2-5	TRBD2	SVSGTNQETQY
few	TRBV6-1	TRBJ1-5	-	ASSGPDQPQH
-	TRBV30	TRBJ2-5	TRBD2	AWSRAGGRETQY
once	TRBV7-9	TRBJ2-1	TRBD1	ASSLQGAYEQF
-	TRBV10-3	TRBJ2-3	TRBD2	ATASGITDTQY
-	TRBV30	TRBJ2-5	-	AWMGRLGTQY
-	TRBV29-1	TRBJ1-2	TRBD1	SVDRVGMGYT